The clone carrying this T cell receptor beta chain was seen just once. Some clones are missing from TCRdb's copy, which holds only in-frame ones; the method was immunoSEQ multiplex PCR. The sample consists of over 90,000 clones, nearly 90% of them appearing once. The sample originates from a study of blood T cell repertoires in COVID-19. Trimming left V 2 bases short and J 8 bases short, with 7 bases between. CDR1 and CDR2 (germline): MDHEN, SYDVKM. This CDR3 is built from 12 residues. V gene TRBV28 combines with J gene TRBJ1-5; D gene ambiguous. The sequencing sample was made of peripheral blood. The clonotype was recovered from a man aged 45-65 years in a cohort sampled during active COVID-19. The CDR3: CASSLVIEPQHF. The CDR3 DNA follows: TGTGCCAGCAGTTTAGTAATCGAGCCCCAGCATTTT. The variable domain in full, with the rest retrieved from reference TRBV28 and TRBJ1-5, is DVKVTQSSRYLVKRTGEKVFLECVQDMDHENMFWYRQDPGLGLRLIYFSYDVKMKEKGDIPEGYSVSREKKERFSLILESASTNQTSMYLCASSLVIEPQHFGDGTRLSIL.